The 27 T cell receptor beta chains listed next were all sequenced from one sample in a study of T cells in women clearing cervical HPV infection. Using immunoSEQ multiplex PCR, the repertoire was profiled, and TCRdb retains in-frame clones only, with some absent. This sample's table has tens of thousands of clones. The source material was blood buffy coat. These receptors all come from a woman between 18 and 75 years old with a cervical HPV16 infection that either progressed to CIN3+ or cleared (not recorded which).

As to this clone: The read comes to an end 3 residues before the CDR3 does, leaving the germline J gene to fill in the end. The chain carries TRBV5-5 and TRBJ1-1; D remains unclear. The CDR3 extends over 13 amino acids. Trimming left V 1 base short and J 7 bases short, with 11 bases between. Per the germline V gene, CDR1 is SGHKS and CDR2 is YYEKEE (reference sequence). CDR3 sequence: CASSLLALDEAFF. Partial CDR3 DNA: TGTGCCAGCAGCTTGTTGGCCCTTGATGAA. Together with reference TRBV5-5 and TRBJ1-1, the CDR3 gives the full variable domain: DAGVTQSPTHLIKTRGQQVTLRCSPISGHKSVSWYQQVLGQGPQFIFQYYEKEERGRGNFPDRFSARQFPNYSSELNVNALLLGDSALYLCASSLLALDEAFFGQGTRLTVV.

Comment on this clone: Coverage ceases 3 residues before the CDR3 finishes, and the germline J gene fills in the end. The V gene is TRBV5-4, the J gene TRBJ2-1; unclear D gene. There are 14 residues in the CDR3. CDR1 SGHNT and CDR2 YYREEE come from the germline V gene (reference sequence). Trimming took off 4 bases at V and 0 bases at J, with 8 bases between the two ends. CDR3 bases read: TGTGCCAGCAGCCCAGAGAGCTCCTACAATGAG. Encoded protein: CASSPESSYNE. The CDR3 reads in full as CASSPESSYNEQFF.

A note on this clone: The sequenced fragment ends 3 residues before the CDR3 boundary, so the rest is inferred from the germline J gene. This chain links TRBV5-1 with TRBJ2-3, with 7 bases aligning to TRBD2. CDR3 length: 16 amino acids. Per germline, CDR1 SGHRS and CDR2 YFSETQ. V was clipped by 3 bases and J by 4 bases; unmatched bases: 11. CDR3: CASSSTSSSVPDTQYF. Partial CDR3 DNA: TGCGCCAGCAGCTCGACTAGCTCATCGGTACCAGATACG.

Comments on this clone: The read halts 3 residues ahead of the CDR3 end, with the missing end drawn from the germline J gene. The chain joins TRBV5-1 to TRBJ2-5; D is unclear. V was pared by 0 bases and J by 1 base, with 7 bases between. The germline CDR1 and CDR2 sequences are SGHRS and YFSETQ. The CDR3 sequence is 14 residues long. The DNA read from the CDR3 is TGCGCCAGCAGCTTGGGGGCAGTCCAAGAGACC. Residues: CASSLGAVQET. From start to end, the CDR3 is CASSLGAVQETQYF.

Turning to this clone: The sequence runs out 3 residues before the end of the CDR3; the remainder is reconstructed from the germline J gene. The rearrangement uses TRBV30 and TRBJ2-3; tentatively, D is TRBD2 (6 bases). The V gene lost 0 bases and the J gene lost 2 bases, with 12 bases spanning the gap. The germline gives CDR1 GTSNPN, CDR2 SVGIG (reference sequence). The length of the CDR3 is 15 residues. The CDR3 bases that were read are TGTGCCTGGAGTGTAGGACTAATCAACACAGATACG. It yields the protein CAWSVGLINTDT. The whole CDR3 region reads CAWSVGLINTDTQYF.

Regarding this clone: Read sequence stops 3 residues before the CDR3 end, and the germline J gene provides the missing end. The rearrangement joins TRBV19 to TRBJ1-5; D is possibly TRBD1 (5 bases). Germline CDR1 reads LNHDA; CDR2 reads SQIVND (reference sequence). V gave up 9 bases and J gave up 6 bases, with 15 bases separating them. CDR3 length: 13 residues. Incomplete CDR3 DNA: TGTGCCAGCGTCGGGGGGGGTTTTCAGCCC. Encoded protein: CASVGGGFQP. The CDR3 in full is CASVGGGFQPQHF.

Note on this clone: The observed sequence ends 3 residues before the CDR3 terminus, with the missing tail filled in from the germline J gene. The rearrangement joins TRBV4-2 to TRBJ2-2; a possible D gene is TRBD2 (5 bases). The CDR3 length is 15 residues. Trimming removed 2 bases at V and 7 bases at J, with 14 bases between. The germline gives CDR1 LGHNA, CDR2 YNFKEQ. CDR3 DNA (partial): TGTGCCAGCAGCCAATTACCGGGCCGGGGCGGGGAG. Its protein is CASSQLPGRGGE. The whole CDR3 is CASSQLPGRGGELFF.

In regard to this clone: The read finishes 3 residues shy of the CDR3 end, and the germline J gene is used to complete it. The V gene is TRBV19, the J gene TRBJ1-5, with D maybe TRBD1 (6 bases). The V gene's germline CDR1 is LNHDA and CDR2 SQIVND (reference sequence). CDR3 length: 16 residues. Trimming took 5 bases from V and 2 from J, leaving 16 bases between them. CDR3 region: CASSPPGQRGNQPQHF. CDR3 DNA, as far as it was read: TGTGCCAGTAGTCCTCCGGGACAAAGGGGCAATCAGCCC. Full variable domain (remainder filled in from reference TRBV19 and TRBJ1-5): DGGITQSPKYLFRKEGQNVTLSCEQNLNHDAMYWYRQDPGQGLRLIYYSQIVNDFQKGDIAEGYSVSREKKESFPLTVTSAQKNPTAFYLCASSPPGQRGNQPQHFGDGTRLSIL.

Note on this clone: The missing CDR3 end, 3 residues past where the read stops, is filled in from the germline J gene. This chain uses TRBV11-2 with TRBJ2-3, with 9 bases that match TRBD1. The ends lost 4 bases at V and 6 bases at J; junction bases unmatched: 2. The CDR3 loop spans 13 amino acids. The germline CDR1 and CDR2 sequences are SGHAT and FQNNGV. CDR3 DNA (partial): TGTGCCAGCAGCTCGGACAGGGGTGATACG. Translating gives CASSSDRGDT. The complete CDR3 sequence is CASSSDRGDTQYF.

With regard to this clone: From the germline J gene comes the end of the CDR3, since the read stops 3 residues before it. J is TRBJ2-7 and V is TRBV2, with 10 bases that match TRBD2. CDR1 is SNHLY and CDR2 is FYNNEI in the germline V gene. With 3 bases clipped from V and 3 bases from J, the junction kept 8 bases outside the gene matches. The CDR3 consists of 16 residues. The sequenced part of the CDR3 DNA is TGTGCCAGCAGTGATTGGGTGGCTAGCGGGGGCTACGAG. Encoded protein: CASSDWVASGGYE. Given in full, the CDR3 is CASSDWVASGGYEQYF. The whole variable domain, remainder taken from reference TRBV2 and TRBJ2-7, is EPEVTQTPSHQVTQMGQEVILRCVPISNHLYFYWYRQILGQKVEFLVSFYNNEISEKSEIFDDQFSVERPDGSNFTLKIRSTKLEDSAMYFCASSDWVASGGYEQYFGPGTRLTVT.

The CDR3 region is CASSDGTVMNTEAFF. The sequenced part of the CDR3 DNA is TGTGCCAGCAGTGACGGGACAGTCATGAACACTGAA. The chain couples TRBV6-2 or TRBV6-3 to TRBJ1-1; 7 nucleotides align to TRBD1. The read stops 3 residues short of the end of the CDR3; the missing end is completed from the germline J gene. The J segment lost 0 bases and the V segment lost 5 bases, leaving 6 bases of the junction unmatched. The germline V gene has CDR1 MNHEY and CDR2 SVGEGT. The CDR3 has 15 residues.

CDR3 loop: CASSPDVGGSLETQYF. The DNA read from the CDR3 is TGTGCCAGCAGCCCTGATGTAGGCGGGAGTCTAGAGACC. The genes are TRBV2 and TRBJ2-5, with TRBD2 matching 7 bases. Sequencing ends 3 residues short of the CDR3 end; the germline J gene provides the rest. CDR1 and CDR2 from the germline V gene are SNHLY and FYNNEI. Trimming cost V 6 bases and J 4 bases; bases outside gene matches: 14. This CDR3 region has 16 residues.

Of note for this clone: Coverage ceases 3 residues before the CDR3 finishes, and the germline J gene fills in the end. The rearrangement links TRBV7-3 to TRBJ2-1, with 7 bases lining up with TRBD1. After removal of 4 bases from V and 4 bases from J, the junction contained 7 bases not matched to a gene. Germline values: CDR1 SGHTA, CDR2 FQGTGA. CDR3 length equals 15 residues. The CDR3 reads CASSYSGQKYNEQFF. The sequenced CDR3 bases are TGTGCCAGCAGCTACTCGGGACAGAAGTACAATGAG.

Concerning this clone: The missing CDR3 end, 3 residues past where the read stops, is filled in from the germline J gene. The rearrangement uses TRBV7-2 and TRBJ2-3; 9 nucleotides line up with TRBD1. Germline loops: CDR1 SGHTA, CDR2 FQGNSA. The CDR3 runs 14 residues. Trimming at V came to 5 bases and at J to 4 bases, leaving 4 bases not matched to a gene. The DNA read from the CDR3 is TGTGCCAGCAGCCTGGGACAGGGATCAGATACG. This gives the protein CASSLGQGSDT. The whole CDR3 protein is CASSLGQGSDTQYF.

A remark on this clone: The read terminates 3 residues ahead of where the CDR3 ends, so the germline J gene completes it. The chain has TRBV12-3 or TRBV12-4 and TRBJ2-2; TRBD2 matches at 7 bases. J gave up 2 bases and V 4 bases, and 4 bases lay outside the gene matches. This CDR3 comprises 15 residues. CDR3 residues: CASSYAGVNTGELFF. The part of the CDR3 DNA that was read is TGTGCCAGCAGTTACGCGGGGGTCAACACCGGGGAG.

Note on this clone: The read terminates 3 residues before the CDR3 end, so the remaining end is supplied by the germline J gene. The chain is built from TRBV18 and TRBJ2-3; weak D call: TRBD1 (6 bases). The CDR3 loop spans 13 amino acids. Germline V gene sequence: CDR1 KGHSH, CDR2 LQKENI. Partial CDR3 DNA: TGTGCCAGCTCACAGGGACAAAAAGAGACG. It specifies CASSQGQKET. The CDR3 in full is CASSQGQKETQYF.

Details on this clone: The read falls 3 residues short of the CDR3 end, and the missing part is taken from the germline J gene. The rearrangement links TRBV5-1 to TRBJ1-2; 8 bases are a match to TRBD1. CDR3 length: 14 amino acids. The germline gives CDR1 SGHRS, CDR2 YFSETQ. The J segment lost 4 bases and the V segment lost 1 base, leaving 3 bases of the junction unmatched. The CDR3 bases that were read are TGCGCCAGCAGCTTGACAGGGGGGGTCTATGGC. Translation gives CASSLTGGVYG. The full-length CDR3 reads as CASSLTGGVYGYTF.

Points on this clone: The read ends 3 residues before the CDR3 terminus; that terminus is restored from the germline J gene. This chain connects TRBV6-1 to TRBJ2-5; TRBD1 might be the D (5 bases). V was shortened by 1 base and J by 3 bases, with 9 bases between the two germline ends. Germline V gives CDR1 MNHNS, CDR2 SASEGT. The CDR3 spans 14 residues. The CDR3 protein is CASSEENRKETQYF. The DNA read from the CDR3 is TGTGCCAGCAGTGAAGAAAACAGGAAAGAGACC.

In regard to this clone: The CDR3 end lies 3 residues beyond the end of the read and is filled in from the germline J gene. The rearrangement uses TRBV5-5 and TRBJ2-7, with D possibly TRBD1 on 6 matching bases. CDR3 length: 15 residues. Per the germline V gene, CDR1 is SGHKS and CDR2 is YYEKEE (reference sequence). V lost 0 bases and J lost 2, with 12 bases in between. The sequenced CDR3 bases are TGTGCCAGCAGCTTGGCCTGGGACAATCCCTACGAG. It yields the protein CASSLAWDNPYE. The entire CDR3 reads CASSLAWDNPYEQYF.

With regard to this clone: From the germline J gene comes the end of the CDR3, since the read stops 3 residues before it. The chain recombines TRBV29-1 with TRBJ1-1; tentative D call: TRBD1 (6 bases). The germline gives CDR1 SQVTM, CDR2 ANQGSEA. This CDR3 has 15 amino acids. V shed 7 bases and J shed 1 base, with 19 bases lying between them. The CDR3 spells CSAEHEQGKNTEAFF. Incomplete CDR3 DNA: TGCAGCGCCGAACATGAACAGGGAAAGAACACTGAA. The full variable domain, its missing parts supplied by reference TRBV29-1 and TRBJ1-1, is SAVISQKPSRDICQRGTSLTIQCQVDSQVTMMFWYRQQPGQSLTLIATANQGSEATYESGFVIDKFPISRPNLTFSTLTVSNMSPEDSSIYLCSAEHEQGKNTEAFFGQGTRLTVV.

With regard to this clone: The read ends 3 residues shy of where the CDR3 ends; the end is completed using the germline J gene. V gene TRBV6-2 or TRBV6-3 combines with J gene TRBJ1-2; tentatively, D is TRBD1 (6 bases). The CDR3 has 12 amino acids. Germline V gene data show CDR1 as MNHEY and CDR2 as SVGEGT. V was pared by 5 bases and J by 4 bases, with 8 bases between. The CDR3 reads CASSQGTYGYTF. The part of the CDR3 DNA that was read is TGTGCCAGCAGTCAGGGGACCTATGGC.

Notes on this clone: The read is 3 residues too short to cover the CDR3 end, so that end is filled in from the germline J gene. This sequence joins TRBV18 and TRBJ1-6; D ambiguous. CDR3 length: 14 amino acids. The germline V gene has CDR1 KGHSH and CDR2 LQKENI. V was cut by 2 bases and J by 9 bases, with 11 bases left in between. CDR3 sequence: CASSPSEGGSPLHF. Partial CDR3 DNA: TGTGCCAGCTCACCATCCGAGGGTGGTTCACCC.

Regarding this clone: The sequenced fragment ends 3 residues before the CDR3 boundary, so the rest is inferred from the germline J gene. The chain links TRBV7-4 to TRBJ2-2; D possibly corresponds to TRBD2 (5 bases). CDR1 and CDR2 from the germline V gene are SGHVT and SQSDAQ. V lost 1 base to trimming and J lost 0 bases, with 6 bases between them. This CDR3 is 15 amino acids long. The part of the CDR3 DNA that was read is TGTGCCAGCAGCTTAGATAGCGCGAACACCGGGGAG. It translates to CASSLDSANTGE. The whole CDR3 region reads CASSLDSANTGELFF.

Comments on this clone: The read comes to an end 3 residues before the CDR3 does, leaving the germline J gene to fill in the end. The rearrangement uses TRBV6-2 or TRBV6-3 and TRBJ2-5; D may be TRBD1 or TRBD2 (5 bases each). V was shortened by 8 bases and J by 4 bases, with 17 bases between the two germline ends. Looked up from germline, CDR1 is MNHEY and CDR2 is SVGEGT. This CDR3 comprises 14 residues. The CDR3 bases that were read are TGTGCCAGCGGTCCGCAGGGAGCGCCAGAGACC. Protein: CASGPQGAPET. The complete CDR3 reads CASGPQGAPETQYF.

As for this clone: The read terminates 3 residues ahead of where the CDR3 ends, so the germline J gene completes it. This chain connects TRBV6-2 or TRBV6-3 to TRBJ2-2, with 7 bases identical to TRBD1. The germline CDR1 and CDR2 sequences are MNHEY and SVGEGT. The CDR3 runs to 15 residues. CDR3 bases read: TGTGCCAGCAGAAGACGGACAGGCTTCGACGAAAAG. Amino acid sequence: CASRRRTGFDEK. In full, the CDR3 reads CASRRRTGFDEKLFF.

Points on this clone: From the germline J gene comes the end of the CDR3, since the read stops 3 residues before it. The chain employs TRBV7-2 and TRBJ2-3; D not resolved. The CDR3 is made up of 13 amino acids. Trimming removed 6 bases at V and 2 bases at J, with 9 bases between. Germline loops: CDR1 SGHTA, CDR2 FQGNSA. The CDR3 protein is CASRGPITDTQYF. The CDR3 bases that were read are TGTGCCAGCAGAGGGCCTATCACAGATACG.

Note on this clone: The read falls 3 residues short of the CDR3 end, and the missing part is taken from the germline J gene. This chain joins TRBV10-3 and TRBJ2-2; a weak D match, TRBD2 (7 bases). The V gene's germline CDR1 is ENHRY and CDR2 SYGVKD. CDR3 length: 16 amino acids. V was cut by 6 bases and J by 4 bases, with 18 bases left in between. CDR3 DNA (partial): TGTGCCATCAGCTTCGGAGGGGGGGCGGGCACCGGGGAG. Protein sequence: CAISFGGGAGTGE. In full, the CDR3 reads CAISFGGGAGTGELFF.